Included here is one TCR beta chain sequence, with context. The target antigen is unknown. The same CDR3 is also encoded by other DNA sequences in this sample. Profiling relied on immunoSEQ multiplex PCR, and the TCRdb table lists in-frame clones only, not all of them. The sample yields some 2,500,000 clones, around 90% seen once. The sample comes from a study of shared clonotypes between healthy human individuals. HIV-negative, healthy adults without recent acute infections or vaccinations were the donors. CD4+ cells yielded CD45RA+ naive and CD45RA-negative memory subsets. Overall study findings and caveats: All-four-donor shared clonotypes had higher generation probabilities than non-shared clonotypes did. Since donors were few, the genetic and exposure-history diversity represented was limited.

Germline V CDR1 and CDR2: SGHTA, FQGNSA. The CDR3 runs to 14 residues. The V end lost 3 bases, the J end lost 2 bases, and 7 bases lay between the germline ends. The sequencing input was naive CD4+ T cells from PBMCs. Subset given: CD45RA+ positively selected. The receptor's source is a man between 18 and 29 years old in good health. Some clones in this sample may be carry-over from other donors' samples. The chain links TRBV7-2 to TRBJ2-2, with unresolved D. Written as DNA, the CDR3 is TGTGCCAGCAGCTTGGCTCTCAACACCGGGGAGCTGTTTTTT. Residues: CASSLALNTGELFF.